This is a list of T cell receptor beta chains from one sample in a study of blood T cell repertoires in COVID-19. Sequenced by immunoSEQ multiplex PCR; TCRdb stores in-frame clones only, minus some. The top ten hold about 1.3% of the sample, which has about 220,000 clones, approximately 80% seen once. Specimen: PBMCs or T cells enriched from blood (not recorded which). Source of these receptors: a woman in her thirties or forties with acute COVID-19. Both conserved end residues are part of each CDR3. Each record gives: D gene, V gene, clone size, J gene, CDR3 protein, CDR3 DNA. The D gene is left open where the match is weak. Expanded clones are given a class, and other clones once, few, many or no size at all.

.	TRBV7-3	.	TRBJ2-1	CASRGLTEGDEQFF	TGTGCCAGCAGGGGACTTACGGAAGGCGATGAGCAGTTCTTC
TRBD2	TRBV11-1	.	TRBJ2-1	CASSFLAGGPNEQFF	TGTGCCAGCAGCTTCCTAGCGGGGGGGCCGAATGAGCAGTTCTTC
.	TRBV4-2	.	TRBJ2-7	CASSHGDSNSYEQYF	TGTGCCAGCAGCCACGGAGACTCCAACTCCTACGAGCAGTACTTC
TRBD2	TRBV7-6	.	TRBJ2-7	CASSLLAGGTYEQYF	TGTGCCAGCAGCCTACTAGCGGGAGGGACCTACGAGCAGTACTTC
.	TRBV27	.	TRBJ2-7	CASSLGGGTSYEQYF	TGTGCCAGCAGTTTAGGCGGGGGCACTTCTTACGAGCAGTACTTC
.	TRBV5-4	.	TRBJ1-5	CASSSGPAGNSNQPQHF	TGTGCCAGCAGCTCCGGACCGGCCGGGAATAGCAATCAGCCCCAGCATTTT
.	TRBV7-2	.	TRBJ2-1	CASSITSFSYNEQFF	TGTGCCAGCAGCATCACTAGTTTTTCCTACAATGAGCAGTTCTTC
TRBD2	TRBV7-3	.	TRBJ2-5	CASSLTSGPRQETQYF	TGTGCCAGCAGCTTGACTAGCGGGCCGAGGCAAGAGACCCAGTACTTC
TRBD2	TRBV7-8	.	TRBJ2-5	CASSLGGLAGAQETQYF	TGTGCCAGCAGCTTAGGGGGACTAGCGGGGGCCCAAGAGACCCAGTACTTC
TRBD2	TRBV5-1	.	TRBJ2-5	CASSGGTSQETQYF	TGCGCCAGTAGCGGGGGCACTTCCCAAGAGACCCAGTACTTC
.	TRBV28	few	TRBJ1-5	CASSSEGYGHQPQHF	TGTGCCAGCAGTTCGGAGGGGTACGGCCATCAGCCCCAGCATTTT
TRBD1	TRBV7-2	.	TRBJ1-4	CASSVTTGDNEKLFF	TGTGCCAGCAGCGTGACTACAGGGGATAATGAAAAACTGTTTTTT
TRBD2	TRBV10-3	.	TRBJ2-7	CAISEVSGSSYEQYF	TGTGCCATCAGTGAGGTGAGCGGGAGCTCCTACGAGCAGTACTTC
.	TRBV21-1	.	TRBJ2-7	CASSKEDRGPYEQYF	TGTGCCAGCAGCAAAGAGGACAGGGGGCCCTACGAGCAGTACTTC
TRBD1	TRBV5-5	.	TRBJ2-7	CASSLDRGREQYF	TGTGCCAGCAGCTTGGACAGGGGCCGCGAGCAGTACTTC
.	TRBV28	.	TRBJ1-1	CASILLEGSEAFF	TGTGCCAGCATCCTTTTAGAGGGTTCTGAAGCTTTCTTT
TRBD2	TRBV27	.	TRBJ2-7	CASSSGLAGISEQYF	TGTGCCAGCAGTTCCGGACTAGCGGGAATAAGCGAGCAGTACTTC
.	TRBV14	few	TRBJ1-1	CASSQGGQNTEAFF	TGTGCCAGCAGCCAAGGGGGACAGAACACTGAAGCTTTCTTT
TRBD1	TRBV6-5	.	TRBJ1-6	CASSYIGTGGSPLHF	TGTGCCAGCAGTTACATCGGGACAGGGGGCTCACCCCTCCACTTT
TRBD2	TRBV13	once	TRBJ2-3	CASSQLVRGGNTDTQYF	TGTGCCAGCAGCCAACTTGTGCGGGGGGGAAACACAGATACGCAGTATTTT
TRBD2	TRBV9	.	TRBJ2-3	CASSASGGAGDTQYF	TGTGCCAGCAGCGCAAGCGGGGGCGCGGGAGATACGCAGTATTTT
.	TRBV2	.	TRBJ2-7	CASSEVRTATGEQYF	TGTGCCAGCAGTGAAGTGAGGACCGCTACGGGAGAGCAGTACTTC
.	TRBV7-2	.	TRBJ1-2	CASSEQVNYGYTF	TGTGCCAGCAGCGAGCAGGTTAACTATGGCTACACCTTC
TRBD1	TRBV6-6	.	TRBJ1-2	CASSLTGVGGYTF	TGTGCCAGCAGTTTGACAGGGGTGGGTGGCTACACCTTC
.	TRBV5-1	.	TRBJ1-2	CASSPDSHYGYTF	TGCGCCAGCAGCCCGGACAGCCACTATGGCTACACCTTC
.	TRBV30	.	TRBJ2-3	CAWSQGSSTDTQYF	TGTGCCTGGAGTCAGGGGTCTAGCACAGATACGCAGTATTTT
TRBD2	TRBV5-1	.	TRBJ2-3	CASSLEGGRGGTDTQYF	TGCGCCAGCAGCTTGGAAGGTGGGCGGGGGGGCACAGATACGCAGTATTTT
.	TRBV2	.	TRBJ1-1	CASMARENTEAFF	TGTGCCAGCATGGCGAGGGAGAACACTGAAGCTTTCTTT
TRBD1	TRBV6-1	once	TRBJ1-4	CASSESRQGAVIGGEKLFF	TGTGCCAGCAGTGAATCGAGGCAGGGGGCCGTGATAGGCGGTGAAAAACTGTTTTTT
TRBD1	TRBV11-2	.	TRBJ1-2	CASSPAGTGGEYGYTF	TGTGCCAGCAGCCCGGCCGGGACAGGGGGGGAGTATGGCTACACCTTC
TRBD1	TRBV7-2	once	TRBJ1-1	CASSYDRVSEAFF	TGTGCCAGCAGCTACGACAGGGTCTCTGAAGCTTTCTTT
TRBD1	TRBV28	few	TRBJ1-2	CASSSRPRTGSYGYTF	TGTGCCAGCAGTTCGCGACCTCGGACAGGCAGCTATGGCTACACCTTC
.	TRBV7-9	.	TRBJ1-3	CASTPLSRLNTIYF	TGTGCCAGCACCCCGTTAAGCCGCCTAAACACCATATATTTT
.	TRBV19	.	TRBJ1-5	CASSPSLNQPQHF	TGTGCCAGTAGTCCCTCACTCAATCAGCCCCAGCATTTT
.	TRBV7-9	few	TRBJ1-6	CASRATVDNSPLHF	TGTGCCAGCAGGGCGACAGTAGACAATTCACCCCTCCACTTT
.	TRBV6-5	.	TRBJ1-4	CASSYSGEAKLFF	TGTGCCAGCAGTTACTCAGGGGAGGCAAAACTGTTTTTT
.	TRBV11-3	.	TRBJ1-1	CASSLEGGSTEAFF	TGTGCCAGCAGCTTGGAAGGGGGTAGCACTGAAGCTTTCTTT
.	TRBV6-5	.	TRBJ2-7	CASWVKGVSYEQYF	TGTGCCAGCTGGGTAAAGGGGGTCTCCTACGAGCAGTACTTC
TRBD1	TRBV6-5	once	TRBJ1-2	CASRRGTGGSYGYTF	TGTGCCAGCAGACGCGGGACAGGGGGTAGCTATGGCTACACCTTC
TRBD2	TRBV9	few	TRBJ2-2	CASSVTSGTNTGELFF	TGTGCCAGCAGCGTGACTAGCGGGACGAACACCGGGGAGCTGTTTTTT
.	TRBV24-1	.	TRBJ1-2	CATSGLGQEGGYTF	TGTGCCACCAGTGGCCTGGGACAAGAGGGAGGCTACACCTTC
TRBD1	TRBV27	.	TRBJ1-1	CASSLLGTGRAFF	TGTGCCAGCAGTTTGTTAGGGACAGGGCGAGCTTTCTTT
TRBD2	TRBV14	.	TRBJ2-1	CASSQVSGGYNEQFF	TGTGCCAGCAGCCAAGTTTCGGGGGGCTACAATGAGCAGTTCTTC
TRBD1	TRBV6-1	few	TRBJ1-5	CASSAPSGTGFNQPQHF	TGTGCCAGCAGTGCACCATCCGGGACAGGGTTCAATCAGCCCCAGCATTTT
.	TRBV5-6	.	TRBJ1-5	CASSSSAYSNQPQHF	TGTGCCAGCAGCTCGAGCGCTTATAGCAATCAGCCCCAGCATTTT
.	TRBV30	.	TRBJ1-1	CAWTPVNTEAFF	TGTGCCTGGACCCCCGTGAACACTGAAGCTTTCTTT
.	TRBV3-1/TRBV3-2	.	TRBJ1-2	CASSQRGPRTF	TGTGCCAGCAGCCAGCGGGGACCTAGAACCTTC